Below, 29 T cell receptor beta chains from the same sample are listed, as sequenced in a study of CD8+CD57+ T cells in acquired aplastic anemia. For CDR3 and TCR beta VDJ profiling, genomic DNA was the template used. TCRdb reprocessed the reads via MiXCR and lists one record per CDR3 protein. The sample records a few hundred thousand distinct CDR3 sequences, about half being singletons. Patients chosen for sequencing had shown CD8+CD57+ cell expansion by flow cytometry. The source material was sorted CD4+, CD8+, or CD8+CD57+ T cells (not recorded which) from PBMCs. These receptors all come from a human donor with aplastic anemia.

Regarding this clonotype: A much larger clone differs by one base, so this may be a read error. V gene TRBV27 combines with J gene TRBJ2-7; D perhaps matches TRBD1 (6 bases). This CDR3 has 13 amino acids. Germline V lookup: CDR1 MNHEY, CDR2 SMNVEV (reference sequence). V was cut by 6 bases and J by 2 bases, with 11 bases left in between. CDR3 loop: CASSWGHAYEQYF. CDR3 DNA sequence: TGTGCCAGCAGCTGGGGACATGCCTACGAGCAGTACTTC.

This clonotype was observed many times. V gene TRBV5-6 combines with J gene TRBJ2-1; 9 bases are shared with TRBD2. In germline, CDR1 is SGHDT, CDR2 YYEEEE. CDR3 length: 16 amino acids. V was clipped by 1 base and J by 7 bases; unmatched bases: 9. CDR3 coding DNA: TGTGCCAGCAGCTTGTATGGAGCGGGGGGAGGGAATGAGCAGTTCTTC. Translated: CASSLYGAGGGNEQFF.

V gene TRBV7-9 combines with J gene TRBJ2-7; D may be TRBD1 or TRBD2 (5 bases each). Trimming pared 3 bases from V and 2 bases from J, leaving 11 bases between. CDR1 is SEHNR, CDR2 FQNEAQ, per germline (reference sequence). This CDR3 is built from 14 residues. The CDR3 loop is CASSFPGRPYEQYF. CDR3 nucleotides: TGTGCCAGCAGCTTTCCGGGACGGCCCTACGAGCAGTACTTC.

The chain combines TRBV10-3 with TRBJ1-1; tentatively, D is TRBD1 (5 bases). Germline assignment: CDR1 ENHRY and CDR2 SYGVKD. V dropped 3 bases and J dropped 11 bases, with 13 bases sitting between them. The CDR3 sequence is 12 residues long. CDR3 nucleotides: TGTGCCATCAGTGAAGGGGAGTGGACCGCTTTCTTT. Translated, it gives CAISEGEWTAFF.

The chain joins TRBV6-5 to TRBJ2-3; unclear D gene. CDR3 length equals 13 residues. Germline V gene sequence: CDR1 MNHEY, CDR2 SVGAGI. The germline V and J ends were trimmed by 2 bases and 0 bases, with 3 bases remaining between them. The CDR3: CASSYQSTDTQYF. The CDR3 DNA sequence: TGTGCCAGCAGTTACCAGAGCACAGATACGCAGTATTTT.

This clonotype has a single count. The CDR3, as DNA: TGCAGTGCCATCAGTGGCCGGGACAGGCAAGAGACCCAGTACTTC. Its translation: CSAISGRDRQETQYF. The chain recombines TRBV20-1 with TRBJ2-5; TRBD1 aligns across 8 bases. V was clipped by 6 bases and J by 2 bases; unmatched bases: 11. Germline CDR1 reads DFQATT; CDR2 reads SNEGSKA (reference sequence). The CDR3 has 15 amino acids.

This clonotype was detected once. V usage is TRBV29-1 and J usage is TRBJ1-1; 7 positions match TRBD1. This CDR3 has 13 residues. The germline V gene has CDR1 SQVTM and CDR2 ANQGSEA. V lost 6 bases and J lost 1; bases outside the gene matches: 5. In DNA, the CDR3 is TGCAGCGTGAGCCGGACAGGGAACACTGAAGCTTTCTTT. Amino acids: CSVSRTGNTEAFF.

Points on this clonotype: A much bigger clone sits one base away, suggesting this may be a read error. V usage is TRBV6-1 and J usage is TRBJ1-1; tentative D call: TRBD1 (5 bases). V was clipped by 6 bases and J by 6 bases, with 20 bases between them. CDR1 is MNHNS, CDR2 SASEGT, per germline. The CDR3 is 15 amino acids. CDR3 sequence: CASSDPGGKSAEAFF. For the CDR3, the DNA is TGTGCCAGCAGCGACCCTGGGGGGAAGAGCGCTGAAGCTTTCTTT.

This clonotype was observed at least ten times. The chain is built from TRBV12-3 or TRBV12-4 and TRBJ2-7; 14 nucleotides agree with TRBD2. The CDR3 loop spans 15 amino acids. V shed 7 bases and J 4 bases; nucleotides not matched to a gene: 6. The CDR3 region has the DNA TGTGCCAGCAAGCATGGGACTAGCGGGGGTTACGAGCAGTACTTC. Protein sequence: CASKHGTSGGYEQYF.

The genes are TRBV7-6 and TRBJ2-3; 8 positions agree with TRBD2. The CDR3 is 16 residues long. Germline assignment: CDR1 SGHVS and CDR2 FNYEAQ. The junction had 8 bases not matched to a gene; V was cut back by 5 bases and J by 1 base. The CDR3 here is CASSPAGGGRTDTQYF. The DNA for the CDR3 is TGTGCCAGCAGCCCAGCCGGGGGGGGGCGCACAGATACGCAGTATTTT.

The chain has TRBV19 and TRBJ1-1; D may be TRBD1 (6 bases). Germline assignment: CDR1 LNHDA and CDR2 SQIVND (reference sequence). The CDR3 sequence is 14 residues long. The V and J ends lost 5 bases and 5 bases respectively, with 15 bases between them. The CDR3 coding sequence is TGTGCCAGTAGTTTGGGGGCTCTTAGAACTGAAGCTTTCTTT. This translates into CASSLGALRTEAFF.

This clonotype was counted a single time. CDR3 DNA: TGTGCCAGCAGCTCGGGCATCAACAATCAGCCCCAGCATTTT. It codes for CASSSGINNQPQHF. The chain is built from TRBV25-1 and TRBJ1-5; D is unclear. V lost 6 bases, J lost 3 bases, and 12 bases lay in between. The CDR3 loop spans 14 amino acids. Looked up from germline, CDR1 is MGHDK and CDR2 is SYGVNS.

V usage is TRBV5-1 and J usage is TRBJ2-1; TRBD2 agrees at 7 bases. The germline V gene has CDR1 SGHRS and CDR2 YFSETQ. The length of the CDR3 is 14 residues. With V trimmed by 3 bases and J by 5 bases, 5 bases remained unmatched. CDR3 residues: CASSSYREDNEQFF. The CDR3 DNA reads TGCGCCAGCAGCTCCTACCGGGAGGACAATGAGCAGTTCTTC.

The chain couples TRBV20-1 to TRBJ1-2, with D unresolved. Deletions cut 4 bases from V and 4 bases from J, with 16 bases between. The CDR3 contains 14 residues. Germline CDR1 reads DFQATT; CDR2 reads SNEGSKA (reference sequence). The CDR3, as DNA: TGCAGTGCTACGGGCGGAGCAACCATCTATGGCTACACCTTC. Translation: CSATGGATIYGYTF.

The rearrangement uses TRBV2 and TRBJ2-7; no definite D call. The V gene lost 1 base and the J gene lost 6 bases, with 7 bases spanning the gap. Per the germline V gene, CDR1 is SNHLY and CDR2 is FYNNEI. CDR3 length: 12 amino acids. CDR3 coding DNA: TGTGCCAGCAGTGAAGACGTGGGCGAGCAGTACTTC. Translated: CASSEDVGEQYF. Full variable domain (rest looked up from reference TRBV2 and TRBJ2-7): EPEVTQTPSHQVTQMGQEVILRCVPISNHLYFYWYRQILGQKVEFLVSFYNNEISEKSEIFDDQFSVERPDGSNFTLKIRSTKLEDSAMYFCASSEDVGEQYFGPGTRLTVT.

The gene calls are TRBV5-5 and TRBJ1-4, with a weak D call TRBD1 (5 bases). Germline lookup yields CDR1 SGHKS and CDR2 YYEKEE (reference sequence). Trimming removed 2 bases from V and 7 bases from J, with 15 bases in between. CDR3 length: 15 amino acids. In DNA form, the CDR3 reads TGTGCCAGCAGCTTCGAGGGCAGGGAGGCTGAAAAACTGTTTTTT. This gives the protein CASSFEGREAEKLFF.

Of note for this clonotype: Given a much more abundant clone one base away, this may be a read error. The rearrangement joins TRBV6-1 to TRBJ2-3, with D possibly TRBD1 on 6 matching bases. CDR1 is MNHNS and CDR2 is SASEGT in the germline V gene. CDR3 length: 16 amino acids. Trimming cost V 2 bases and J 4 bases, with 16 bases left between them. CDR3 residues: CASSEPNRALADTQYF. Written as DNA, the CDR3 is TGTGCCAGCAGTGAACCGAACAGGGCCCTCGCAGATACGCAGTATTTT.

This clonotype was observed many times. The CDR3 nucleotides are TGTGCCACCAGCAGAGATCGTCAGGGAACCTACGAGCAGTACTTC. Translated, it gives CATSRDRQGTYEQYF. The chain recombines TRBV15 with TRBJ2-7; D may be TRBD1 (5 bases). Germline loops: CDR1 LNHNV, CDR2 YYDKDF (reference sequence). CDR3 size: 15 residues. With 0 bases removed from V and 2 bases from J, the gap between germline ends came to 11 bases.

This clonotype was seen at least ten times. J is TRBJ1-5 and V is TRBV2; D may be TRBD1 (5 bases). V lost 6 bases and J lost 4, with 13 bases in between. This CDR3 contains 14 residues. Per germline, CDR1 SNHLY and CDR2 FYNNEI. The CDR3 loop is CASRSGDGNQPQHF. In DNA form, the CDR3 reads TGTGCCAGCAGGTCGGGGGACGGAAATCAGCCCCAGCATTTT.

This clonotype was counted a few times. A much larger clone sits a single nucleotide away, making a read error possible. For the CDR3, the DNA is TGCAGTGCTAGTTCTCGTTACACTGAAGCTTCCTTT. This gives the protein CSASSRYTEASF. This chain links TRBV20-1 with TRBJ1-1; D is uncertain. This CDR3 spans 12 amino acids. Germline CDR1 and CDR2: DFQATT and SNEGSKA (reference sequence).

This clonotype was recorded at least ten times. The rearrangement links TRBV20-1 to TRBJ1-3; D is unresolved. The CDR3 extends over 15 amino acids. The germline V gene encodes CDR1 DFQATT and CDR2 SNEGSKA (reference sequence). Trimming left V 3 bases short and J 5 bases short, with 17 bases between. The CDR3 DNA reads TGCAGTGCTAGGTTGTCGGGCTTAGGAAGAAACACCATATATTTT. Protein product: CSARLSGLGRNTIYF.

This rearrangement joins TRBV12-3 or TRBV12-4 to TRBJ2-7; D is unresolved. The V and J ends lost 1 base and 3 bases respectively, with 13 bases between them. The CDR3 contains 15 residues. The CDR3 DNA follows: TGTGCCAGCAGTTTAGTAACACAAGGGTTCTACGAGCAGTACTTC. Amino acid sequence: CASSLVTQGFYEQYF.

This clonotype has a count of ten or more. The V gene is TRBV19, the J gene TRBJ1-3, with a possible D match to TRBD1 (6 bases). V lost 10 bases and J lost 0, with 13 bases in between. In germline, CDR1 is LNHDA, CDR2 SQIVND (reference sequence). There are 14 residues in the CDR3. The CDR3 DNA is TGTGCCACAGGGGAGACCCGCTCTGGAAACACCATATATTTT. Protein product: CATGETRSGNTIYF. Together with reference TRBV19 and TRBJ1-3, the CDR3 gives the full variable domain: DGGITQSPKYLFRKEGQNVTLSCEQNLNHDAMYWYRQDPGQGLRLIYYSQIVNDFQKGDIAEGYSVSREKKESFPLTVTSAQKNPTAFYLCATGETRSGNTIYFGEGSWLTVV.

This chain uses TRBV2 with TRBJ2-3, with D maybe TRBD1 (5 bases). From germline, CDR1 is SNHLY and CDR2 FYNNEI. CDR3 length: 11 amino acids. V was trimmed by 4 bases and J by 9 bases, leaving 8 bases between them. The CDR3 reads CASSVKGTQYF. The CDR3 DNA reads as TGTGCCAGCAGTGTGAAGGGGACGCAGTATTTT.

There are a few counts of this clonotype. The CDR3 sequence: CASLRDRVNTEAFF. The DNA of the CDR3 is TGTGCCAGTTTACGGGACAGGGTTAACACTGAAGCTTTCTTT. The chain joins TRBV2 to TRBJ1-1, with 9 bases matching TRBD1. V lost 9 bases, J lost 2 bases, and 7 bases stayed unmatched. CDR3 length equals 14 residues. CDR1 is SNHLY, CDR2 FYNNEI, per germline.

V and J are TRBV25-1 and TRBJ1-5; D is unresolved. Looked up from germline, CDR1 is MGHDK and CDR2 is SYGVNS. V lost 8 bases and J 3 bases, leaving 11 bases between the germline ends. This CDR3 has 13 amino acids. The CDR3 DNA reads TGTGCCAGCTCACCGGCCGACAATCAGCCCCAGCATTTT. Amino acids: CASSPADNQPQHF.

This sequence joins TRBV7-4 and TRBJ1-1, with 8 bases identical to TRBD1. With V trimmed by 1 base and J by 5 bases, 3 bases remained unmatched. CDR1 is SGHVT, CDR2 SQSDAQ, per germline. The CDR3 has 14 amino acids. The CDR3 bases are TGTGCCAGCAGCTTAGAACAGGGGGAAACTGAAGCTTTCTTT. Translation gives CASSLEQGETEAFF.

The genes are TRBV7-2 and TRBJ1-1; the D is unclear. Germline assignment: CDR1 SGHTA and CDR2 FQGNSA. Trimming took 7 bases from V and 4 from J, leaving 4 bases between them. The CDR3 consists of 10 residues. The CDR3 DNA follows: TGTGCCAGCACGTCCACTGAAGCTTTCTTT. Its translation: CASTSTEAFF.

This chain connects TRBV10-3 to TRBJ1-5; the match to TRBD1 covers 7 bases. Trimming cost V 3 bases and J 2 bases; bases outside gene matches: 7. Germline V gene lookup returns CDR1 ENHRY and CDR2 SYGVKD. The CDR3 has 16 residues. This CDR3 is CAISDSTGRGNQPQHF. In DNA form, the CDR3 reads TGTGCCATCAGTGATTCGACAGGGAGAGGCAATCAGCCCCAGCATTTT.